The clone carrying this TCR beta chain was counted only a few times. The antigen is unknown. Trimming shortened V by 2 bases and J by 6 bases, and 4 bases separated the two germline ends. The length of the CDR3 is 11 residues. Germline lookup yields CDR1 SEHNR and CDR2 FQNEAQ (reference sequence). Noted time point: longitudinal time-point 2. The unsorted libraries were produced from 2 million PBMCs held at -80 C. 5'RACE generated cDNA with 10-nucleotide random UMIs. TCRdb analysed the 5' RACE reads with MiXCR anew, one entry per CDR3 protein. The table has about 80,000 distinct CDR3 sequences, 5.8% seen once. This specimen belongs to a study of neurological immune-mediated disorders. General study results and limits: No CDR3 amino acid sequences recurred among expanded clones across subjects, suggesting private repertoires in all groups. The multiple sclerosis repertoire cluster was not associated with any clinical or MRI feature.

Sequenced input: PBMCs. This TCR was recovered from a woman aged 55-75 years with multiple sclerosis. The V call is TRBV7-9, the J call TRBJ1-1; D is uncertain. Written as DNA, the CDR3 is TGTGCCAGCAGCTTATCGCCTGAAGCTTTCTTT. It translates to CASSLSPEAFF.